This entry is about one T cell receptor beta chain. This clonotype was observed many times. The specificity of this receptor is unknown. Per-base quality was not reported, and no clone a single base away is much larger than it. Taken from the germline V gene, the CDR1 and CDR2 loops are SGHTA and FQGNSA. The CDR3 sequence holds 14 residues, the cysteine and phenylalanine included. The kept DNA is CDR3 alone, 42 bases in frame from the first base. V is trimmed back by 4 bases and J by 3 bases, and the junction contains 5 bases that no gene match accounts for. Amplification of TCR beta CDR3 regions was carried out from RNA transcripts. For the first round of RT-PCR on the TCR CDR3, the HTBI primer set was used together with the Qiagen OneStep RT-PCR kit. The libraries were constructed in a second round of multiplex PCR and then size-selected and purified. Paired-end sequencing of the libraries was performed with 100 bp reads on an Illumina HiSeq2000. The original pipeline was this. SOAPnuke was used to process the raw data, with reads discarded if the reads contained adapters or uncalled bases, had a mean Phred below 15, or lacked an exact constant-primer or identifier match. COPE v1.2.5 was used to merge high-quality paired reads, and clonotypes were defined as unique nucleotide sequences. MiTCR v1.1 was used to align clonotypes to the IMGT TRBV, TRBD and TRBJ reference segments. The analysis was restricted to V-J combinations with a frequency above 0.0001, which together covered around 99% of the repertoires. A TCS score was defined as the ratio between F50 (clonal expansion) and ExV (chaos), using BLOSUM62-based TCRdist between CDR3 peptides within each V-J. Welch's t-statistics and random forest reduced several hundred V-J features to roughly 13, which were used in a naive Bayes classifier (R e1071). TCRdb ran its own pipeline on the public reads, namely fastp trimming at Q25 and MiXCR clone calling, and kept in-frame beta chains. Every CDR3 protein is listed once, alongside the most common genes and DNA of its rows. It is TCRdb's table, rather than the study itself, that gives the V and J calls and clone size. The sample profile shows about 400,000 distinct CDR3 sequences; 13% to 15% of them were found once. The ten largest make up roughly a fifth of the sample.

The sample belongs to a study of T cells in Graves' hyperthyroidism and ophthalmopathy (dated by TCRdb to about 2019). Regarding the complete study: Peripheral blood was sampled at the time of initial diagnosis, prior to any treatment. A discovery cohort of roughly 100 patients, approximately 45 with Graves' ophthalmopathy and 55 to 65 with stable Graves' hyperthyroidism, was used to find distinguishing TCR V-J signatures. Prospective prediction of ophthalmopathy was tested in an independent validation cohort consisting of 18 hyperthyroidism patients and some 15 patients who later progressed to ophthalmopathy. The approximately 100 discovery patients were divided at random into training and test sets in a 7:3 ratio. The study also compared thyroid tissue and blood T-cell repertoires from a handful of Graves' hyperthyroidism patients. After blood sampling, hyperthyroidism patients were treated with methimazole at a starting dose of 30 mg daily, and ophthalmopathy patients were treated with high-dose intravenous methylprednisolone. The paper reports TCR Vbeta CDR3 sequencing of over 130 peripheral blood samples: under 45 ophthalmopathy, around 80 hyperthyroidism and around 17 progressor patients.

Results and caveats for the whole study, not just this receptor: In validation, the model predicted progression to ophthalmopathy with approximately 71% sensitivity and roughly 72% specificity, a median of around six months before onset. A model built on a 13 V-J signature distinguished ophthalmopathy from stable hyperthyroidism, reaching around 90% sensitivity and 81.08% specificity in cross-validation and 80%/75% in testing. Most expanded thyroid clonotypes (frequency above 0.001) were also detected in blood, suggesting blood repertoires may reflect thyroid immune responses. Sample size was not statistically predetermined, and investigators were not blinded to group allocation.

Moderately to severely active disease, a Clinical Activity Score of at least 3, a NOSPECS grade of at least 4, and a duration under 3 months were present in ophthalmopathy patients. Patients with uncontrolled infections, other autoimmune diseases, pregnancy or lactation were excluded. Diagnoses relied on clinical symptoms, serum thyroxine and TRAb, thyroid ultrasound and orbital computed tomography. PBMCs were separated from 10 ml of fresh peripheral blood using Ficoll-Paque density gradient centrifugation. Trizol reagent was used to extract total RNA, and RNA quality was then checked on an Agilent 2100 Bioanalyzer.

Sequenced material: blood. The chain links TRBV7-2 with TRBJ2-7; a stretch of 8 junction bases matches TRBD1. This clonotype originated in a woman aged 25 to 39 with Graves' ophthalmopathy. Read as DNA, the sequence is TGTGCCAGCAGCTCCGGACAGGGCGTCTACGAGCAGTACTTC. It is translated as CASSSGQGVYEQYF.